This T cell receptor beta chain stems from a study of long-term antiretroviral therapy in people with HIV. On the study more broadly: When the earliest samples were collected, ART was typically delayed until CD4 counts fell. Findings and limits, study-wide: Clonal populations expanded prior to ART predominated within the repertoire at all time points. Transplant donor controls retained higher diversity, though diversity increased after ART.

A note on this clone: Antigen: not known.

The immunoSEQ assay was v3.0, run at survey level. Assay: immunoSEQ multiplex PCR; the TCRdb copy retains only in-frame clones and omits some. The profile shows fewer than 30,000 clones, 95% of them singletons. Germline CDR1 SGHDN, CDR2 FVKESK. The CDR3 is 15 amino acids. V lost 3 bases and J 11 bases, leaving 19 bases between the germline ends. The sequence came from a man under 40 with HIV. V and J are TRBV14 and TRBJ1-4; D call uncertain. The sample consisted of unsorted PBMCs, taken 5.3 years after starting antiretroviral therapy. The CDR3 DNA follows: TGTGCCAGCAGCCAGAGGAGGCAGCCGGAGCAGAAACTGTTTTTT. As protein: CASSQRRQPEQKLFF.